This T cell receptor beta chain comes out of a study of T cell repertoires in cytomegalovirus infection (dated by TCRdb to about 2019). In terms of the full investigation: The HLA type of each donor mattered for the analysis, because public TCR beta signatures pointed to carriage of CMV infection along with the matching HLA type.

TCRdb lists the instrument as Illumina HiSeq 1500. The raw public data were reprocessed by TCRdb itself: fastp quality trimming at Q25, MiXCR clonotype calling, in-frame beta chains only. Identical CDR3 protein sequences are pooled into one entry, listed with their most common genes and DNA. The sample contains fewer than 300,000 distinct CDR3 sequences, about 26% of them found a single time. Approximately 15% of the sample lies in the top ten. The CDR3 runs 15 amino acids, cysteine and phenylalanine included. Solely the CDR3 DNA is kept, with 45 bases framed from the first base. Based on the germline V gene, the CDR1 and CDR2 sequences are MNHEY and SVGEGT. V is cut back by 2 bases and J by 5 bases, with 6 bases in the junction unmatched. Summary of the overall study and its limitations: In both this cohort and an independent roughly 330-donor cohort, the cumulative frequency of public TCR beta family members distinguished carriers of CMV infection plus the relevant HLA type. In the ex vivo response, HLA-C-restricted CMV-specific TCR beta clonotypes were dominant, and in two of eight donors the single most frequent clonotype came from this HLA-C-restricted group.

This clonotype was seen repeatedly, ten times or more. The clone's antigen remains unknown. Per-base qualities were not stored, and no clone one base away is much larger. The chain joins TRBV6-2 or TRBV6-3 to TRBJ2-7, with 10 central nucleotides matching TRBD1. The TCR sequence derives from a human donor in good health (CMV status not recorded). Some clones in this sample may be carry-over from other donors' samples. Sequencing was carried out using PBMCs. The CDR3: CASSYLGQGSDEQYF. In nucleotide form, the sequence is TGTGCCAGCAGTTACCTGGGACAGGGGAGCGACGAGCAGTACTTC.